The 8 T cell receptor beta chains below all came from one sample that was sequenced in a study of blood T cell repertoires in COVID-19. Method: immunoSEQ multiplex PCR; TCRdb's copy keeps in-frame clones and lacks some. This sample has around 170,000 clones, with under 80% found just once. Sequenced: peripheral blood. These receptors all come from a woman of 80 years or more with acute or convalescent COVID-19.

This CDR3 is CASRRAGGREETQYF. CDR3 sequence (DNA): TGTGCCAGTAGGAGGGCGGGAGGGCGAGAAGAGACCCAGTACTTC. V gene TRBV19 combines with J gene TRBJ2-5; 9 nucleotides match TRBD2. This CDR3 spans 15 amino acids. Germline V gene lookup returns CDR1 LNHDA and CDR2 SQIVND (reference sequence). V shed 6 bases and J 3 bases; nucleotides not matched to a gene: 8.

The V gene is TRBV27, the J gene TRBJ1-3; D unresolved. Trimming removed 4 bases from V and 4 bases from J, with 11 bases in between. Germline CDR1 and CDR2: MNHEY and SMNVEV (reference sequence). The CDR3 length is 14 residues. The DNA for the CDR3 is TGTGCCAGCAGTTCCCTGAGGGTAGGAAACACCATATATTTT. Encoded protein: CASSSLRVGNTIYF.

The chain carries TRBV4-3 and TRBJ1-4; the D gene is possibly TRBD1 (6 bases). The CDR3 spans 15 residues. V was cut by 2 bases and J by 2 bases, with 9 bases left in between. Germline V gene lookup returns CDR1 LGHNA and CDR2 YSLEER. Written as DNA, the CDR3 is TGCGCCAGCAGCCAAACAGGGTTGACTAATGAAAAACTGTTTTTT. This codes for CASSQTGLTNEKLFF.

V usage is TRBV19 and J usage is TRBJ1-4; D gene unclear. The CDR3 is 15 amino acids. Germline CDR1 and CDR2: LNHDA and SQIVND (reference sequence). Trimming left V 4 bases short and J 8 bases short, with 17 bases between. The CDR3 region is CASSTDGSSREKLFF. Written as DNA, the CDR3 is TGTGCCAGTAGTACCGACGGTTCGAGCAGGGAAAAACTGTTTTTT. Variable domain in full (rest from reference TRBV19 and TRBJ1-4): DGGITQSPKYLFRKEGQNVTLSCEQNLNHDAMYWYRQDPGQGLRLIYYSQIVNDFQKGDIAEGYSVSREKKESFPLTVTSAQKNPTAFYLCASSTDGSSREKLFFGSGTQLSVL.

The V call is TRBV2, the J call TRBJ1-5; TRBD1 aligns across 11 bases. J was trimmed by 6 bases and V by 3 bases; bases with no gene match: 7. The CDR3 runs to 16 residues. The germline V gene has CDR1 SNHLY and CDR2 FYNNEI. In nucleotides, the CDR3 is TGTGCCAGCAGTGACCTAGGACAGGGGGCCGGTCAGCCCCAGCATTTT. Amino acid sequence: CASSDLGQGAGQPQHF.

The chain uses TRBV14 and TRBJ2-1, with 12 bases lining up with TRBD1. V dropped 4 bases and J dropped 8; count of bases not matched to a gene: 6. The CDR3 covers 15 residues. CDR1 and CDR2 from the germline V gene are SGHDN and FVKESK. CDR3: CASSPLGTGGHEQFF. For the CDR3, the DNA is TGTGCCAGCAGCCCCCTTGGGACAGGGGGCCATGAGCAGTTCTTC.

The chain joins TRBV5-5 to TRBJ2-7; 10 nucleotides match TRBD1. This CDR3 has 14 amino acids. From germline, CDR1 is SGHKS and CDR2 YYEKEE (reference sequence). V was clipped by 5 bases and J by 5 bases; unmatched bases: 7. This CDR3 reads CASRRAGQGNEQYF. The CDR3, as DNA: TGTGCCAGCAGACGAGCGGGACAGGGGAACGAGCAGTACTTC.

A single count supports this clone. This chain joins TRBV6-5 and TRBJ2-7; 8 positions match TRBD1. The CDR3 loop spans 14 amino acids. Trimming cost V 6 bases and J 7 bases; bases outside gene matches: 11. Germline V gene lookup returns CDR1 MNHEY and CDR2 SVGAGI. DNA of the CDR3: TGTGCCAGCAGCGCGGACAGGGCGAGTGGGGAGCAGTACTTC. Its protein is CASSADRASGEQYF.